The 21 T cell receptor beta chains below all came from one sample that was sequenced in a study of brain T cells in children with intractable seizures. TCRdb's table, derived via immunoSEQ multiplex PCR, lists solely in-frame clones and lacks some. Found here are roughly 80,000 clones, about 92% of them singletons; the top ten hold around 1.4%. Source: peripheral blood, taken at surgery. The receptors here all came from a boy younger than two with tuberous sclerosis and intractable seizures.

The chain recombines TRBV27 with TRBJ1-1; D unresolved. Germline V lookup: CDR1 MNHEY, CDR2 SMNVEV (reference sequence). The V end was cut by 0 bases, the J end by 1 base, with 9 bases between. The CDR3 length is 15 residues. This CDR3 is CASSLSKSGNTEAFF. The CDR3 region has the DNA TGTGCCAGCAGTTTATCAAAGAGTGGGAACACTGAAGCTTTCTTT.

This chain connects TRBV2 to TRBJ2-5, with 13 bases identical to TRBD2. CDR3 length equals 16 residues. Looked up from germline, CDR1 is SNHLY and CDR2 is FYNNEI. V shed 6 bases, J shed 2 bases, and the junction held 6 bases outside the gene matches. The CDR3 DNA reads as TGTGCCAGCAGCCCCGGGACTAGCGGGGCACAAGAGACCCAGTACTTC. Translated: CASSPGTSGAQETQYF.

CDR3 coding DNA: TGTGCCAGCAGCTTAGGTCAGGGAGCTGGGGCCAACGTCCTGACTTTC. Its translation: CASSLGQGAGANVLTF. The chain has TRBV7-6 and TRBJ2-6; D possibly matches TRBD1 or TRBD2 (5 bases each). Germline assignment: CDR1 SGHVS and CDR2 FNYEAQ. V was pared by 1 base and J by 2 bases, with 9 bases between. This CDR3 spans 16 amino acids.

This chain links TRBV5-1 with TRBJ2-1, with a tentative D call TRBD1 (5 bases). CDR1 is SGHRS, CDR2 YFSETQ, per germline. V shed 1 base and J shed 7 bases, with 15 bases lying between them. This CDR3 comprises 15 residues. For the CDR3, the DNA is TGCGCCAGCAGCTTGAGGCAGGGTAGAAATAATGAGCAGTTCTTC. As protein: CASSLRQGRNNEQFF.

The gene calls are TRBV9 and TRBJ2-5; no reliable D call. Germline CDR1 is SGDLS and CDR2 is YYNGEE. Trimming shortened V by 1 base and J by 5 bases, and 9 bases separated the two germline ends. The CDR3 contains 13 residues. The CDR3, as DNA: TGTGCCAGCAGCGTATCCCCCTTGGAGACCCAGTACTTC. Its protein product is CASSVSPLETQYF. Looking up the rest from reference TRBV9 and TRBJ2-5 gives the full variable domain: DSGVTQTPKHLITATGQRVTLRCSPRSGDLSVYWYQQSLDQGLQFLIQYYNGEERAKGNILERFSAQQFPDLHSELNLSSLELGDSALYFCASSVSPLETQYFGPGTRLLVL.

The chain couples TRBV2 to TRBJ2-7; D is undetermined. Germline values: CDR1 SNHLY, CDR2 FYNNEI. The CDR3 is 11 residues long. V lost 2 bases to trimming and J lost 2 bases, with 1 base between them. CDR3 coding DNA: TGTGCCAGCAGTGAAACCTACGAGCAGTACTTC. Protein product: CASSETYEQYF. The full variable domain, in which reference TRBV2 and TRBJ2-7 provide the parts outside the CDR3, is EPEVTQTPSHQVTQMGQEVILRCVPISNHLYFYWYRQILGQKVEFLVSFYNNEISEKSEIFDDQFSVERPDGSNFTLKIRSTKLEDSAMYFCASSETYEQYFGPGTRLTVT.

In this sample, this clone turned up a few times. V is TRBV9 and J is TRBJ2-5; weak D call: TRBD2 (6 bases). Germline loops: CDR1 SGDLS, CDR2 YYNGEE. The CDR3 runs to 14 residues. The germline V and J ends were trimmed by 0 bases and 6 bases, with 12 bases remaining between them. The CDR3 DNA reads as TGTGCCAGCAGCGTAGACGGGAGCCGGAAGACCCAGTACTTC. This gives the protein CASSVDGSRKTQYF.

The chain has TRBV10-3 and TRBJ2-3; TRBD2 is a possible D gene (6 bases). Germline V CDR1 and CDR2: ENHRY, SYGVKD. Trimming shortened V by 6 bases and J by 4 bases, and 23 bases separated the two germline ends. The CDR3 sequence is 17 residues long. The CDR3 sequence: CAIRVLLPGENADTQYF. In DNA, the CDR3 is TGTGCCATCAGGGTCCTCCTCCCGGGAGAGAATGCAGATACGCAGTATTTT.

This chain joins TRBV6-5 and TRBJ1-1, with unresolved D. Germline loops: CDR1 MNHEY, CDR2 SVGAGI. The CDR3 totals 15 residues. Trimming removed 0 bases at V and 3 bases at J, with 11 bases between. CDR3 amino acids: CASSYSGRVDTEAFF. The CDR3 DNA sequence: TGTGCCAGCAGTTACTCGGGTAGGGTGGACACTGAAGCTTTCTTT.

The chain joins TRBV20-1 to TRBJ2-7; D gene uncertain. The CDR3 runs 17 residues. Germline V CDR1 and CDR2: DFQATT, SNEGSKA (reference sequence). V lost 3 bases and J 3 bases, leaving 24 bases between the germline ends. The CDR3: CSASEGLRQHWSYEQYF. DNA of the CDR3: TGCAGTGCTAGTGAAGGATTACGACAACATTGGAGCTACGAGCAGTACTTC.

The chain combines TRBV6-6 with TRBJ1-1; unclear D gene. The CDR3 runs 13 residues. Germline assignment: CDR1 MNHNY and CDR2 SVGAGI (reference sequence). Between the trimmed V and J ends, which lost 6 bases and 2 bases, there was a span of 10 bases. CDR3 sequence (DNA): TGTGCCAGCAGGTGGGATGGAAACACTGAAGCTTTCTTT. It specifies CASRWDGNTEAFF.

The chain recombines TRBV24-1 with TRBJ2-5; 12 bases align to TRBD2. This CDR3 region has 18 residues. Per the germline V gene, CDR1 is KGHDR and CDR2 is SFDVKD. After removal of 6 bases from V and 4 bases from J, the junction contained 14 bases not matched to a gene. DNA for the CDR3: TGTGCCACCAGTCCCGGGTTTCTAGCGGGAGGGCCCCGAGAGACCCAGTACTTC. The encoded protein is CATSPGFLAGGPRETQYF.

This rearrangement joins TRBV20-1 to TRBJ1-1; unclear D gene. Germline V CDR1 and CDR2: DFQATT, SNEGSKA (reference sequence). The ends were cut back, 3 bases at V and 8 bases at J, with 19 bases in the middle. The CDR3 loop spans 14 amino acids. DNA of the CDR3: TGCAGTGCTAGTACTGGCCAGATCTCTGCCGAAGCTTTCTTT. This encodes CSASTGQISAEAFF.

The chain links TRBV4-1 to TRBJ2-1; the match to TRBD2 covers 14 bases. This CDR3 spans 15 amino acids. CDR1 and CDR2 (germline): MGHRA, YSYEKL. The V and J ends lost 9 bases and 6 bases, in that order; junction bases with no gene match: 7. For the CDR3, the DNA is TGCGCCAGTAGTCGACTAGCGGGGGGGATCAATGAGCAGTTCTTC. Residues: CASSRLAGGINEQFF.

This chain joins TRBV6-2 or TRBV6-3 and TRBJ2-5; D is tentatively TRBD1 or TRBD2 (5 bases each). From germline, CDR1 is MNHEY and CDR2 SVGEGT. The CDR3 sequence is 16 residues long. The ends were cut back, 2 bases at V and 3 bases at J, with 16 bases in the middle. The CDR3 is CASSYPAERGKETQYF. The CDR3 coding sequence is TGTGCCAGCAGTTACCCAGCGGAGAGGGGCAAAGAGACCCAGTACTTC.

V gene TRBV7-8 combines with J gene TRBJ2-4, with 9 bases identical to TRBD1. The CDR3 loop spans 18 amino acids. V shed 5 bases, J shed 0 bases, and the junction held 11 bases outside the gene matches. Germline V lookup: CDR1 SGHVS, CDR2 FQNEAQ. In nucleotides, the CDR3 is TGTGCCAGCAGCGTCCGCCCGGGACAGGGAAGAGCCAAAAACATTCAGTACTTC. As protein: CASSVRPGQGRAKNIQYF.

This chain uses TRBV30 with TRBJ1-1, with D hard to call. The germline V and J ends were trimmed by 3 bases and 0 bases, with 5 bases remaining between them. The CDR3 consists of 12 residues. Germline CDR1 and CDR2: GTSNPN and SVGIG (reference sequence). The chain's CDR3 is CAWRGMNTEAFF. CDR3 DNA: TGTGCCTGGAGGGGGATGAACACTGAAGCTTTCTTT.

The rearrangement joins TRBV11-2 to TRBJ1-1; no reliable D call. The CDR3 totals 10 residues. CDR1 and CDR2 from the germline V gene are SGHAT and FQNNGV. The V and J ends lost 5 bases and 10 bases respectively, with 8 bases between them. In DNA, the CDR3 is TGTGCCAGCAGCCCGTCAGCAGCTTTCTTT. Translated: CASSPSAAFF.

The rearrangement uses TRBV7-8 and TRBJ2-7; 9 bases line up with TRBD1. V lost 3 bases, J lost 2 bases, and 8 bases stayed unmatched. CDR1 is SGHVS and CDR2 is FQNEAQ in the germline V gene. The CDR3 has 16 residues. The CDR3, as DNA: TGTGCCAGCAGCTTGGAAGGGACAGGGCTCGCCTACGAGCAGTACTTC. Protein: CASSLEGTGLAYEQYF. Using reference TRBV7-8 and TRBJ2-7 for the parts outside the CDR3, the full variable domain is GAGVSQSPRYKVAKRGQDVALRCDPISGHVSLFWYQQALGQGPEFLTYFQNEAQLDKSGLPSDRFFAERPEGSVSTLKIQRTQQEDSAVYLCASSLEGTGLAYEQYFGPGTRLTVT.

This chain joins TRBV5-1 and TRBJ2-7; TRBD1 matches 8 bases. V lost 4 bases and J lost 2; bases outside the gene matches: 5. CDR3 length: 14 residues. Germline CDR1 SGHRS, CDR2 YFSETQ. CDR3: CASSGDRRPYEQYF. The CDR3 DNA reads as TGCGCCAGCAGCGGGGACAGGCGCCCCTACGAGCAGTACTTC. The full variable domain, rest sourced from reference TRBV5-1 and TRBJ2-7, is KAGVTQTPRYLIKTRGQQVTLSCSPISGHRSVSWYQQTPGQGLQFLFEYFSETQRNKGNFPGRFSGRQFSNSRSEMNVSTLELGDSALYLCASSGDRRPYEQYFGPGTRLTVT.

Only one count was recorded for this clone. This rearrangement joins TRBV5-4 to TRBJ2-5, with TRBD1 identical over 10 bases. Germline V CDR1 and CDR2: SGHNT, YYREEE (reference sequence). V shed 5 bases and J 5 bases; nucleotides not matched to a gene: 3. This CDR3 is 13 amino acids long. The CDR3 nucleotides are TGTGCCAGCAGGACAGGGGGCAGGGAGACCCAGTACTTC. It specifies CASRTGGRETQYF. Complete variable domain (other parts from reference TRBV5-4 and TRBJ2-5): ETGVTQSPTHLIKTRGQQVTLRCSSQSGHNTVSWYQQALGQGPQFIFQYYREEENGRGNFPPRFSGLQFPNYSSELNVNALELDDSALYLCASRTGGRETQYFGPGTRLLVL.